The T cell receptor beta chain described here comes from a study of T-cell reconstitution after alpha-beta-depleted transplantation in children. CDR1 is SGHNT, CDR2 YENEEA, per germline. Trimming stripped 0 bases from V and 4 bases from J, with 6 bases between. This CDR3 contains 13 residues. Unique molecular identifiers were used to barcode this TCRbeta library. MiXCR, run by TCRdb on the PCR reads, gives a single entry per CDR3 protein. The table records roughly 100,000 distinct CDR3 sequences, about 8% of them present only once. The rearrangement uses TRBV11-3 and TRBJ1-1; D gene ambiguous. The specimen was PBMCs, collected before TCRalphabeta/CD19-depleted stem cell transplant. The receptor was isolated from a boy younger than 10 with acute lymphoblastic leukemia, due to receive a stem cell transplant. The CDR3 sequence is CASSLDGSTEAFF. The DNA of the CDR3 is TGTGCCAGCAGCTTAGATGGGAGCACTGAAGCTTTCTTT.